One sample yielded the 20 T cell receptor beta chains listed below, sequenced in a study of blood T cells in healthy people across ages. The use of a sample-barcoded 5' primer and a J-beta primer mix characterized a second PCR of roughly 6 to 11 cycles. TCRdb used MiXCR to reprocess the 5' RACE reads, holding one entry per CDR3 protein. The sample includes more than 700,000 distinct CDR3 sequences, about 55% of them seen just once. Material: blood. The receptors derive from a man aged 80 or over in good health.

This clonotype was detected only a few times. This rearrangement joins TRBV7-2 to TRBJ2-7, with a tentative D call TRBD2 (6 bases). The CDR3 extends over 13 amino acids. Germline V gene sequence: CDR1 SGHTA, CDR2 FQGNSA. V lost 2 bases, J lost 5 bases, and 10 bases lay in between. The CDR3 nucleotides are TGTGCCAGCAGCTTAATGGGAGGCCACGAGCAGTACTTC. Protein: CASSLMGGHEQYF. Combining the CDR3 with reference TRBV7-2 and TRBJ2-7 gives the whole variable domain GAGVSQSPSNKVTEKGKDVELRCDPISGHTALYWYRQSLGQGLEFLIYFQGNSAPDKSGLPSDRFSAERTGGSVSTLTIQRTQQEDSAVYLCASSLMGGHEQYFGPGTRLTVT.

This clonotype was observed a single time. One end of the junction varies from germline; a read error may be responsible. The J gene is TRBJ2-1, the V gene TRBV13; TRBD2 matches 15 bases. This CDR3 has 18 residues. Germline-derived CDR1 and CDR2 are PRHDT and FYEKMQ (reference sequence). The CDR3 DNA reads as TGTGCCAGCAGCGTAGGGACTAGCGGGAGGACCTTCTACAATGAGCAGTTCTTC. It specifies CASSVGTSGRTFYNEQFF. Supplemented by reference TRBV13 and TRBJ2-1, the full variable domain reads AAGVIQSPRHLIKEKRETATLKCYPIPRHDTVYWYQQGPGQDPQFLISFYEKMQSDKGSIPDRFSAQQFSDYHSELNMSSLELGDSALYFCASSVGTSGRTFYNEQFFGPGTRLTVL.

This chain links TRBV27 with TRBJ1-5, with D possibly TRBD1 on 5 matching bases. From germline, CDR1 is MNHEY and CDR2 SMNVEV (reference sequence). CDR3 length: 17 amino acids. V dropped 4 bases and J dropped 0 bases, with 16 bases sitting between them. The CDR3 loop is CASSSQKVRDSNQPQHF. The CDR3, as DNA: TGTGCCAGCAGTTCCCAAAAGGTCAGGGATAGCAATCAGCCCCAGCATTTT.

This clonotype has a single count. The chain links TRBV20-1 to TRBJ1-5; perhaps TRBD1 as D (5 bases). Germline V gene data show CDR1 as DFQATT and CDR2 as SNEGSKA (reference sequence). V dropped 2 bases and J dropped 1 base, with 9 bases sitting between them. The CDR3 consists of 14 residues. CDR3: CSARPRQSNQPQHF. The CDR3 DNA sequence: TGCAGTGCTAGACCTAGACAGAGCAATCAGCCCCAGCATTTT.

A few counts support this clonotype. The chain uses TRBV3-1 and TRBJ2-2; possibly TRBD1 for D (5 bases). From germline, CDR1 is LGHDT and CDR2 YNNKEL (reference sequence). The CDR3 runs 14 residues. V shed 1 base and J shed 7 bases, with 10 bases lying between them. The CDR3 region has the DNA TGTGCCAGCAGCCAAGTTCAGGGTGGCGGGGAGCTGTTTTTT. It translates to CASSQVQGGGELFF. Filled out from reference TRBV3-1 and TRBJ2-2, the complete variable domain reads DTAVSQTPKYLVTQMGNDKSIKCEQNLGHDTMYWYKQDSKKFLKIMFSYNNKELIINETVPNRFSPKSPDKAHLNLHINSLELGDSAVYFCASSQVQGGGELFFGEGSRLTVL.

As for this clonotype: At one of its ends the junction is not consistent with the germline gene, which may arise from a read error. The V call is TRBV18, the J call TRBJ2-5; the D is unclear. The CDR3 runs to 13 residues. The germline gives CDR1 KGHSH, CDR2 LQKENI. The CDR3 coding sequence is TGTGCCAGCTCACTAACGTATGGAGAGGCCCAGTACTTC. Its protein is CASSLTYGEAQYF.

This sequence joins TRBV4-2 and TRBJ2-1, with TRBD2 matching 9 bases. Losses at the gene ends were 0 bases for V and 7 bases for J; bases not matched to a gene: 13. Germline assignment: CDR1 LGHNA and CDR2 YNFKEQ. The CDR3 runs 18 residues. DNA for the CDR3: TGTGCCAGCAGCCAAGACGGTAGCGGGAGTGTCGGGGGGAATGAGCAGTTCTTC. Encoded protein: CASSQDGSGSVGGNEQFF.

Only a few counts were recorded for this clonotype. This sequence joins TRBV29-1 and TRBJ2-7, with 11 bases lining up with TRBD2. Losses at the gene ends were 5 bases for V and 2 bases for J; bases not matched to a gene: 11. CDR1 is SQVTM and CDR2 is ANQGSEA in the germline V gene. The CDR3 contains 16 residues. CDR3 loop: CSVLGLADANAYEQYF. The CDR3 coding sequence is TGCAGCGTTTTGGGACTAGCGGACGCCAATGCCTACGAGCAGTACTTC.

About this clonotype itself: At one end, the junction sequence differs from germline, possibly due to a read error. The chain employs TRBV7-9 and TRBJ2-1; TRBD2 might be the D (6 bases). The length of the CDR3 is 12 residues. The germline CDR1 and CDR2 sequences are SEHNR and FQNEAQ (reference sequence). The CDR3, as DNA: TGTGCCAGCAGCCCCGCTTCGGGGGAGCGGTTCTTC. Residues: CASSPASGERFF.

V gene TRBV10-2 combines with J gene TRBJ1-5; TRBD1 matches 7 bases. This CDR3 contains 14 residues. The ends lost 8 bases at V and 5 bases at J; junction bases unmatched: 9. Per the germline V gene, CDR1 is WSHSY and CDR2 is SAAADI. In nucleotides, the CDR3 is TGCGCCAGCGGGCAGGGGGGTACCCATCAGCCCCAGCATTTT. Its protein product is CASGQGGTHQPQHF.

This clonotype was seen only a few times. This chain uses TRBV28 with TRBJ2-3; TRBD1 is a possible D gene (5 bases). With 10 bases removed from V and 4 bases from J, the gap between germline ends came to 12 bases. Germline CDR1 is MDHEN and CDR2 is SYDVKM. This CDR3 is 12 amino acids long. The CDR3 protein is CAIASGSDTQYF. The CDR3 DNA reads TGTGCCATCGCATCAGGGTCAGATACGCAGTATTTT.

This sequence joins TRBV20-1 and TRBJ2-1; D is possibly TRBD2 (5 bases). The germline V and J ends were trimmed by 2 bases and 2 bases, with 13 bases remaining between them. Germline CDR1 is DFQATT and CDR2 is SNEGSKA (reference sequence). The CDR3 is 15 residues long. The DNA for the CDR3 is TGCAGTGCTAGAAAGACGGGGAGCACCTACAATGAGCAGTTCTTC. Translation: CSARKTGSTYNEQFF.

The chain is built from TRBV4-1 and TRBJ2-7; TRBD2 matches at 7 bases. J was trimmed by 2 bases and V by 2 bases; bases with no gene match: 15. This CDR3 comprises 18 residues. Germline CDR1 reads MGHRA; CDR2 reads YSYEKL. CDR3 in DNA: TGCGCCAGCAGCCAATATCCCACCAAGGCTAGCGGACCCTACGAGCAGTACTTC. Protein: CASSQYPTKASGPYEQYF.

This chain connects TRBV5-8 to TRBJ2-1; D gene ambiguous. The germline V gene has CDR1 SGHTS and CDR2 YDEGEE. The V end was cut by 3 bases, the J end by 3 bases, with 13 bases between. The length of the CDR3 is 15 residues. The CDR3 DNA follows: TGTGCCAGCAGCTCTTATGCGGTCGGCTACAATGAGCAGTTCTTC. It encodes CASSSYAVGYNEQFF.

CDR3 sequence (DNA): TGCAGCGTTGGGACCCTGAACTACGAGCAGTACTTC. Amino acids: CSVGTLNYEQYF. The V gene is TRBV29-1, the J gene TRBJ2-7; D is ambiguous. Trimming pared 4 bases from V and 3 bases from J, leaving 10 bases between. Germline V gene lookup returns CDR1 SQVTM and CDR2 ANQGSEA. The CDR3 sequence is 12 residues long.

The CDR3 coding sequence is TGTGCCAGCAGCTTAGATGGTAGGGTAGATACGCAGTATTTT. Its protein product is CASSLDGRVDTQYF. This sequence joins TRBV11-2 and TRBJ2-3, with D uncertain. Trimming removed 0 bases at V and 5 bases at J, with 9 bases between. CDR3 length: 14 residues. In germline, CDR1 is SGHAT, CDR2 FQNNGV. The variable domain in full, with the rest retrieved from reference TRBV11-2 and TRBJ2-3, is EAGVAQSPRYKIIEKRQSVAFWCNPISGHATLYWYQQILGQGPKLLIQFQNNGVVDDSQLPKDRFSAERLKGVDSTLKIQPAKLEDSAVYLCASSLDGRVDTQYFGPGTRLTVL.

The rearrangement joins TRBV18 to TRBJ1-1, with 8 nucleotides matching TRBD1. Germline lookup yields CDR1 KGHSH and CDR2 LQKENI. CDR3 length equals 15 residues. The V gene end was trimmed by 2 bases and the J gene end by 7 bases; junction bases not matched to a gene: 9. The CDR3: CASSPYRGGLGEAFF. Written as DNA, the CDR3 is TGTGCCAGCTCACCATACAGGGGGGGCTTGGGTGAAGCTTTCTTT.

CDR3 region: CATSSTKTRNTGELFF. The CDR3 DNA is TGTGCCACCAGCAGTACAAAGACAAGGAACACCGGGGAGCTGTTTTTT. The chain is built from TRBV15 and TRBJ2-2; D remains ambiguous. The CDR3 consists of 16 residues. The germline V gene has CDR1 LNHNV and CDR2 YYDKDF (reference sequence). The V end lost 3 bases, the J end lost 1 base, and 12 bases lay between the germline ends.

This clonotype was observed a handful of times. The rearrangement uses TRBV29-1 and TRBJ2-4, with 10 bases matching TRBD2. Judging by the DNA end, TRBJ2-7 fits better; the J call may be wrong. CDR3 size: 15 residues. In germline, CDR1 is SQVTM, CDR2 ANQGSEA. CDR3 in amino acids: CSVLLRTSGIYEQYF. For the CDR3, the DNA is TGCAGCGTCCTTCTGAGGACTAGCGGAATCTACGAGCAGTACTTC.

The V and J genes are TRBV3-1 and TRBJ1-1; D not certain. Germline V gene data show CDR1 as LGHDT and CDR2 as YNNKEL (reference sequence). The CDR3 length is 13 residues. Trimming left V 5 bases short and J 5 bases short, with 12 bases between. CDR3 nucleotide sequence: TGTGCCAGCAGCACGACGGGGAGGACTGAAGCTTTCTTT. Encoded protein: CASSTTGRTEAFF.